These 27 T cell receptor beta chains came from one sample sequenced in a study of technical replicates of blood from a few donors listed by TCRdb under 2017. The protocol used for the library was the immunoSEQ multiplex PCR assay. TCRdb's version of the immuneACCESS table is confined to in-frame rearrangements and falls short of the full clone set. An unresolved V gene accounts for under half of the shortfall where checked; the remainder is of unknown origin. In this sample the table shows 80,000 to 95,000 clones, 94% of which occur a single time. The ten largest clones capture roughly 0.22% of the sample. Sequencing was carried out using T cells isolated from PBMCs. Receptor source: a human donor in good health.

This clone was recorded a few times. The V and J genes are TRBV10-3 and TRBJ1-2, with a tentative D call TRBD1 (5 bases). Germline CDR1 is ENHRY and CDR2 is SYGVKD. V lost 8 bases to trimming and J lost 7 bases, with 23 bases between them. This CDR3 has 15 amino acids. The CDR3 loop is CAIPQPPGSKGGYTF. The CDR3, as DNA: TGTGCCATCCCACAACCTCCAGGGTCCAAAGGTGGCTACACCTTC.

The chain carries TRBV27 and TRBJ2-3, with D maybe TRBD2 (7 bases). Trimming removed 5 bases from V and 2 bases from J, with 20 bases in between. Germline assignment: CDR1 MNHEY and CDR2 SMNVEV (reference sequence). There are 17 residues in the CDR3. The CDR3 nucleotides are TGTGCCAGCAGTCCACGGATTGCGGGGGCAAACACAGATACGCAGTATTTT. As protein: CASSPRIAGANTDTQYF.

J is TRBJ1-3 and V is TRBV30; D may be TRBD1 (5 bases). CDR1 is GTSNPN, CDR2 SVGIG, per germline (reference sequence). This CDR3 has 15 amino acids. Trimming cost V 4 bases and J 7 bases, with 20 bases left between them. The CDR3 sequence is CAWTLGDDRGNTIYF. The CDR3 DNA reads as TGTGCCTGGACCCTGGGGGATGACCGGGGGAACACCATATATTTT.

The gene calls are TRBV5-1 and TRBJ1-6; D is perhaps TRBD1 (6 bases). The V and J ends lost 8 bases and 14 bases respectively, with 17 bases between them. CDR3 length equals 12 residues. CDR1 and CDR2 (germline): SGHRS, YFSETQ. The CDR3 here is CASFMDSRSLHF. The CDR3 region has the DNA TGCGCCAGTTTTATGGACAGCCGCTCCCTCCACTTT.

The CDR3 sequence is CASSRGGEQFF. The CDR3 nucleotides read TGTGCCAGCAGTAGGGGAGGTGAGCAGTTCTTC. The V gene is TRBV6-6, the J gene TRBJ2-1, with D possibly being TRBD2 (6 bases). The V end was cut by 5 bases, the J end by 9 bases, with 8 bases between. CDR1 and CDR2 (germline): MNHNY, SVGAGI (reference sequence). The CDR3 has 11 residues.

The chain has TRBV28 and TRBJ2-3; the match to TRBD2 covers 15 bases. CDR1 and CDR2 from the germline V gene are MDHEN and SYDVKM. The ends lost 6 bases at V and 6 bases at J; junction bases unmatched: 16. The CDR3 runs to 19 residues. For the CDR3, the DNA is TGTGCCAGCAGCTCCGGACTAGCGGGAGGGCCGGGTGGTCAGGATACGCAGTATTTT. Its protein product is CASSSGLAGGPGGQDTQYF.

This chain joins TRBV27 and TRBJ2-1; 11 positions match TRBD2. This CDR3 spans 14 amino acids. J was trimmed by 1 base and V by 7 bases; bases with no gene match: 0. Germline V lookup: CDR1 MNHEY, CDR2 SMNVEV (reference sequence). CDR3 sequence (DNA): TGTGCCAGCACTAGCGGGGGGTCCTACAATGAGCAGTTCTTC. It codes for CASTSGGSYNEQFF.

The chain combines TRBV4-1 with TRBJ1-1; TRBD1 agrees at 9 bases. Germline V gene data show CDR1 as MGHRA and CDR2 as YSYEKL. V shed 1 base, J shed 3 bases, and the junction held 12 bases outside the gene matches. CDR3 length: 18 amino acids. The CDR3 region is CASSQVAYTGQGYTEAFF. CDR3 DNA sequence: TGCGCCAGCAGCCAAGTAGCTTACACGGGACAGGGTTACACTGAAGCTTTCTTT.

This sequence joins TRBV15 and TRBJ1-3; D is unresolved. The germline V gene has CDR1 LNHNV and CDR2 YYDKDF (reference sequence). The CDR3 covers 16 residues. Trimming removed 0 bases from V and 0 bases from J, with 9 bases in between. The CDR3, as DNA: TGTGCCACCAGCAGAGAACCCGGAGTCTCTGGAAACACCATATATTTT. This codes for CATSREPGVSGNTIYF.

This chain joins TRBV5-1 and TRBJ2-7; D possibly corresponds to TRBD2 (5 bases). The CDR3 spans 13 residues. The V gene lost 1 base and the J gene lost 3 bases, with 8 bases spanning the gap. The germline V gene has CDR1 SGHRS and CDR2 YFSETQ. CDR3 nucleotides: TGCGCCAGCAGCTTGTTGGGAGACTACGAGCAGTACTTC. The encoded protein is CASSLLGDYEQYF. Together with reference TRBV5-1 and TRBJ2-7, the CDR3 gives the full variable domain: KAGVTQTPRYLIKTRGQQVTLSCSPISGHRSVSWYQQTPGQGLQFLFEYFSETQRNKGNFPGRFSGRQFSNSRSEMNVSTLELGDSALYLCASSLLGDYEQYFGPGTRLTVT.

The chain couples TRBV5-1 to TRBJ2-7, with D maybe TRBD2 (5 bases). Trimming shortened V by 4 bases and J by 0 bases, and 14 bases separated the two germline ends. Germline V CDR1 and CDR2: SGHRS, YFSETQ. This CDR3 has 15 amino acids. The CDR3 loop is CASSRTWEFSYEQYF. The CDR3 bases are TGCGCCAGCAGCCGAACCTGGGAGTTCTCCTACGAGCAGTACTTC.

The chain has TRBV10-3 and TRBJ2-7; 11 bases match TRBD2. J lost 7 bases, V lost 6 bases, and 8 bases had no gene match. Germline assignment: CDR1 ENHRY and CDR2 SYGVKD. The CDR3 is 14 residues long. Here the CDR3 DNA reads TGTGCCATCAGCCATAGCGGGAGGGCCGTTGAGCAGTACTTC. Its protein is CAISHSGRAVEQYF.

The rearrangement links TRBV29-1 to TRBJ1-5; 7 nucleotides agree with TRBD1. CDR1 is SQVTM and CDR2 is ANQGSEA in the germline V gene. V shed 8 bases, J shed 5 bases, and the junction held 9 bases outside the gene matches. The CDR3 loop spans 13 amino acids. CDR3 sequence (DNA): TGCAGCACATACGACAGGGAGGATCAGCCCCAGCATTTT. Encoded protein: CSTYDREDQPQHF. The variable domain in full, with the rest retrieved from reference TRBV29-1 and TRBJ1-5, is SAVISQKPSRDICQRGTSLTIQCQVDSQVTMMFWYRQQPGQSLTLIATANQGSEATYESGFVIDKFPISRPNLTFSTLTVSNMSPEDSSIYLCSTYDREDQPQHFGDGTRLSIL.

This clone was observed a single time. V is TRBV11-2 and J is TRBJ2-7, with no clear D. The CDR3 spans 13 residues. The V gene lost 3 bases and the J gene lost 2 bases, with 8 bases spanning the gap. Germline V gene sequence: CDR1 SGHAT, CDR2 FQNNGV. In DNA form, the CDR3 reads TGTGCCAGCAGCTTGGTACTGCCCTACGAGCAGTACTTC. The encoded protein is CASSLVLPYEQYF.

This chain uses TRBV11-2 with TRBJ1-6; maybe TRBD1 (6 bases). V lost 1 base, J lost 7 bases, and 14 bases lay in between. Per the germline V gene, CDR1 is SGHAT and CDR2 is FQNNGV. The CDR3 has 16 residues. The CDR3 sequence: CASSLVRGPLNSPLHF. The CDR3 DNA reads as TGTGCCAGCAGCTTAGTGCGGGGGCCCCTGAATTCACCCCTCCACTTT.

The genes are TRBV5-6 and TRBJ2-5; 9 bases map to TRBD1. The DNA end is a closer match to TRBJ2-7, so the J assignment may be wrong. The CDR3 runs 17 residues. Germline V gives CDR1 SGHDT, CDR2 YYEEEE. The CDR3 loop is CASSRPRGTGWSYEQYF. DNA of the CDR3: TGTGCCAGCAGCAGACCCCGCGGGACAGGGTGGTCCTACGAGCAGTACTTC.

The V gene is TRBV7-9, the J gene TRBJ1-5; D is uncertain. Germline V gives CDR1 SEHNR, CDR2 FQNEAQ (reference sequence). V lost 2 bases, J lost 5 bases, and 7 bases lay in between. The CDR3 extends over 13 amino acids. The CDR3 sequence: CASSLTRDQPQHF. The CDR3 bases are TGTGCCAGCAGCTTAACCCGCGATCAGCCCCAGCATTTT.

V is TRBV4-2 and J is TRBJ2-2; tentative D call: TRBD2 (5 bases). CDR1 and CDR2 (germline): LGHNA, YNFKEQ. V was cut by 1 base and J by 5 bases, with 14 bases left in between. The CDR3 consists of 16 residues. The CDR3 bases are TGTGCCAGCAGCCAAGGGATTGGGAGTAGGACCGGGGAGCTGTTTTTT. As protein: CASSQGIGSRTGELFF.

The genes are TRBV15 and TRBJ1-6; D is unclear. Germline CDR1 is LNHNV and CDR2 is YYDKDF (reference sequence). Trimming took 1 base from V and 0 from J, leaving 10 bases between them. The CDR3 spans 17 residues. DNA for the CDR3: TGTGCCACCAGCAGAGCTTCGAGGAGCTCCTATAATTCACCCCTCCACTTT. Its protein is CATSRASRSSYNSPLHF.

The rearrangement uses TRBV27 and TRBJ2-7, with TRBD1 as a possible D gene (6 bases). This CDR3 comprises 13 residues. Trimming pared 3 bases from V and 4 bases from J, leaving 10 bases between. CDR1 and CDR2 from the germline V gene are MNHEY and SMNVEV (reference sequence). The CDR3 region has the DNA TGTGCCAGCAGTTTGGGGGCTGGTTACGAGCAGTACTTC. Protein sequence: CASSLGAGYEQYF.

The gene calls are TRBV4-1 and TRBJ2-7; TRBD1 aligns across 11 bases. The junction had 7 bases not matched to a gene; V was cut back by 1 base and J by 2 bases. CDR3 length: 17 residues. Germline CDR1 is MGHRA and CDR2 is YSYEKL. CDR3 nucleotides: TGCGCCAGCAGCCAAGGCCATTTGGGACAGGGGGCCTACGAGCAGTACTTC. It specifies CASSQGHLGQGAYEQYF.

The V call is TRBV7-7, the J call TRBJ1-1, with D unresolved. CDR1 and CDR2 from the germline V gene are SSHAT and FNYEAQ (reference sequence). CDR3 size: 12 residues. The CDR3 loop reads CERERMNTEAFF. The CDR3 DNA reads as TGTGAGAGGGAGCGCATGAACACTGAAGCTTTCTTT. Using reference TRBV7-7 and TRBJ1-1 for the parts outside the CDR3, the full variable domain is GAGVSQSPRYKVTKRGQDVTLRCDPISSHATLYWYQQALGQGPEFLTYFNYEAQPDKSGLPSDRFSAERPEGSISTLTIQRTEQRDSAMYRCERERMNTEAFFGQGTRLTVV.

The gene calls are TRBV9 and TRBJ2-7; 7 positions agree with TRBD2. J gave up 6 bases and V 0 bases, and 3 bases lay outside the gene matches. CDR3 size: 13 residues. The germline gives CDR1 SGDLS, CDR2 YYNGEE. As DNA, the CDR3 is TGTGCCAGCAGCGTAGACCCGGGAGGCGAGCAGTACTTC. This gives the protein CASSVDPGGEQYF. Complete variable domain (other parts from reference TRBV9 and TRBJ2-7): DSGVTQTPKHLITATGQRVTLRCSPRSGDLSVYWYQQSLDQGLQFLIQYYNGEERAKGNILERFSAQQFPDLHSELNLSSLELGDSALYFCASSVDPGGEQYFGPGTRLTVT.

The chain recombines TRBV9 with TRBJ2-1; TRBD2 might be the D (5 bases). From germline, CDR1 is SGDLS and CDR2 YYNGEE. The CDR3 covers 16 residues. Between the trimmed V and J ends, which lost 3 bases and 1 base, there was a span of 14 bases. CDR3 DNA sequence: TGTGCCAGCAGCGCCGGATTGTCGGGGTCCTACAATGAGCAGTTCTTC. It encodes CASSAGLSGSYNEQFF.

The chain employs TRBV28 and TRBJ2-5; maybe TRBD1 (6 bases). V was pared by 8 bases and J by 5 bases, with 18 bases between. The CDR3 totals 14 residues. The germline V gene has CDR1 MDHEN and CDR2 SYDVKM. The CDR3 sequence is CASRPVGQGETQYF. CDR3 in DNA: TGTGCCAGCCGACCGGTAGGCCAGGGGGAGACCCAGTACTTC.

V and J are TRBV14 and TRBJ1-1, with TRBD1 identical over 8 bases. The V and J ends lost 7 bases and 5 bases, in that order; junction bases with no gene match: 9. CDR3 length equals 14 residues. The germline V gene encodes CDR1 SGHDN and CDR2 FVKESK. The CDR3, as DNA: TGTGCCAGCACCTCGTCCCAGGGGGCGACTGAAGCTTTCTTT. It specifies CASTSSQGATEAFF.

As to this clone: This CDR3 is also generated by other DNA sequences in the sample. The chain couples TRBV4-1 to TRBJ2-3; 7 bases are a match to TRBD2. This CDR3 comprises 14 residues. With 4 bases clipped from V and 0 bases from J, the junction kept 1 base outside the gene matches. In germline, CDR1 is MGHRA, CDR2 YSYEKL. The CDR3 loop is CASSRGGSTDTQYF. Written as DNA, the CDR3 is TGCGCCAGCAGCCGCGGGGGTAGCACAGATACGCAGTATTTT.